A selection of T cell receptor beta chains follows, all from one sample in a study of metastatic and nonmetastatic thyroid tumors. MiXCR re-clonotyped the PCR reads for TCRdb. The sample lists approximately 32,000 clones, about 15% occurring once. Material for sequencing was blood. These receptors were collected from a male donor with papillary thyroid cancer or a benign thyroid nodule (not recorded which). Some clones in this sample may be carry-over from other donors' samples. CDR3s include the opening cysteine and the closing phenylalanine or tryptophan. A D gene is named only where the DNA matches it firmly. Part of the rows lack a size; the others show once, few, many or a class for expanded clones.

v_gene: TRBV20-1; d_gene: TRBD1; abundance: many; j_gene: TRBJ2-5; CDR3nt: TGCAGTGCTAACAGGGGGCGCGAAGGGACCCAGTACTTC; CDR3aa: CSANRGREGTQYF
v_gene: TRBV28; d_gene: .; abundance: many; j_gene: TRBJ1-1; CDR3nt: TGTGCCAGCAGTTTTCCCGGTGGGTACACTGAAGCTTTCTTT; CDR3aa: CASSFPGGYTEAFF
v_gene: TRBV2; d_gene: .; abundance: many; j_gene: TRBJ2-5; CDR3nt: TGTGCCAGCAAAAGCGAAGGAGAGACCCAGTACTTC; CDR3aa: CASKSEGETQYF
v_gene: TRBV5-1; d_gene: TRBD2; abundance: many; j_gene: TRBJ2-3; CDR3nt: TGCGCCACCGGACGGCTAGCGGGAGCGGGAGATACGCAGTATTTT; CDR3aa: CATGRLAGAGDTQYF
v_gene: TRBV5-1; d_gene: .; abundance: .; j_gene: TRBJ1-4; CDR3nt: TGCGCCAGCAGCTTGCGTTTGGACGAAAAACTGTTTTTT; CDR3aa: CASSLRLDEKLFF
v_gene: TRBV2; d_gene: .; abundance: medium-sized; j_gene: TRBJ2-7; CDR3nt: TGTGCCAGCAGTGAAGCACACGAGCAGTACTTC; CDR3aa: CASSEAHEQYF
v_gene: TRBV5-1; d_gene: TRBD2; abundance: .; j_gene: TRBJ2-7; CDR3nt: TGCGCCAGCAGCTTGGGACTAGCGGGAGGGCCACTCTACGAGCAGTACTTC; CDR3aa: CASSLGLAGGPLYEQYF
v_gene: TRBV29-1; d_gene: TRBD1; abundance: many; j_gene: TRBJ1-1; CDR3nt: TGCAGGACGACAGGGCCCGGCGGGGACACTGAAGCTTTCTTT; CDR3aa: CRTTGPGGDTEAFF
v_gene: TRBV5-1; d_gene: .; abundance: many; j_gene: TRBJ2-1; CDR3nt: TGCGCCAGCAGATCCGGGGCGGGGGAGCAGTTCTTC; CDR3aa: CASRSGAGEQFF
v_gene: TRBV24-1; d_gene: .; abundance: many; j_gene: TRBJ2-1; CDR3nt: TGTGCCACCAGCGACTCAAACTGGAATTACTTGACTAGATCCTACAATGAGCAGTTCTTC; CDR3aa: CATSDSNWNYLTRSYNEQFF
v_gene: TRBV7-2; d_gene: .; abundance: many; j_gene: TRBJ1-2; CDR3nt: TGTGCCAGCAGCTTAGACGTGAGCGGTGGCTACACCTTC; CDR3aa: CASSLDVSGGYTF
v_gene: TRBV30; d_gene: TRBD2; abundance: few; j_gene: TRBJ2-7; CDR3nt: TGTGCCTGGAGTGGCGGGGGAAGATCCTACGAGCAGTACTTC; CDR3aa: CAWSGGGRSYEQYF
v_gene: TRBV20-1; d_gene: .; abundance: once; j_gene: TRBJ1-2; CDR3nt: TGCAGTGCTACAGTTGAGGTTGGCTATGGCTACACCTTC; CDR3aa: CSATVEVGYGYTF
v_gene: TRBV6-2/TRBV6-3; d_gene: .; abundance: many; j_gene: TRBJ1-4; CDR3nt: TGTGCCAGCAGTACGACCGGGACAAACTATGAAAAACTGTTTTTT; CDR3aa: CASSTTGTNYEKLFF
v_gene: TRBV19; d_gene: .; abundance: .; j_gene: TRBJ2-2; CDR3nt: TGTGCCAGTAGTACCGGTCGGGACAACGGGGAGCTGCTTTTT; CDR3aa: CASSTGRDNGELLF